The clone carrying this TCR beta chain has just a few counts. Germline and junction disagree at one end, which may indicate a read error. This sample is part of a study of T-cell reconstitution after alpha-beta-depleted transplantation in children. The CDR3 covers 12 residues. Germline V gene sequence: CDR1 SGHTA, CDR2 FQGNSA. Unique molecular identifiers were incorporated when the TCRbeta library was constructed. Via MiXCR, TCRdb re-called the PCR reads, giving one row per CDR3 protein. Seen here are around 380,000 distinct CDR3 sequences, 11% observed once, and the top ten hold nearly 5.5%. The chain couples TRBV7-2 to TRBJ1-5; D gene unclear. This sample comprised PBMCs from the stem cell graft donor, obtained from the stem cell graft. The TCR comes from a human donor who donated a stem cell graft to a child with acute myeloid leukemia. CDR3 in amino acids: CASSLADQPQHF. CDR3 nucleotides: TGTGCCAGCAGCCTAGCGGATCAGCCCCAGCATTTT. Full variable domain (remainder filled in from reference TRBV7-2 and TRBJ1-5): GAGVSQSPSNKVTEKGKDVELRCDPISGHTALYWYRQSLGQGLEFLIYFQGNSAPDKSGLPSDRFSAERTGGSVSTLTIQRTQQEDSAVYLCASSLADQPQHFGDGTRLSIL.